The 28 T cell receptor beta chains given below trace back to one sample, sequenced in a study of spatial heterogeneity in lung cancer. Overall study findings and caveats: Mutation counts in tumors were tracked by counts of expanded intratumoral alpha and beta TCRs.

As for time point: sample taken at primary tumor resection. A single record per CDR3 protein comes from TCRdb applying MiXCR to the 5' RACE reads. The sample contains about 14,000 distinct CDR3 sequences, approximately 4.5% of which appear only once. Their antigens are not known. The specimen was lung tumor tissue, collected at surgery. Receptors originate from a female donor with early-stage non-small cell lung cancer.

This clonotype was picked up a small number of times. V is TRBV6-2 or TRBV6-3 and J is TRBJ1-1; the D is unclear. The germline V gene has CDR1 MNHEY and CDR2 SVGEGT. Trimming removed 0 bases at V and 0 bases at J, with 8 bases between. This CDR3 has 15 residues. CDR3 loop: CASSYSRFMNTEAFF. In DNA, the CDR3 is TGTGCCAGCAGTTACTCGCGATTCATGAACACTGAAGCTTTCTTT.

This clonotype showed up many times. This chain connects TRBV20-1 to TRBJ2-7, with TRBD1 as a possible D gene (6 bases). Germline loops: CDR1 DFQATT, CDR2 SNEGSKA (reference sequence). V was pared by 3 bases and J by 4 bases, with 16 bases between. The CDR3 has 14 amino acids. CDR3 sequence reads: CSASTGRVGYEQYF. The CDR3 DNA reads as TGCAGTGCTAGTACAGGGCGCGTCGGGTACGAGCAGTACTTC.

This clonotype was seen many times. V usage is TRBV20-1 and J usage is TRBJ2-1, with a possible D match to TRBD1 (5 bases). The CDR3 runs 14 residues. V was clipped by 0 bases and J by 5 bases, with 11 bases between them. Germline V lookup: CDR1 DFQATT, CDR2 SNEGSKA (reference sequence). This chain's CDR3 is CSARDILQDNEQFF. In nucleotides, the CDR3 is TGCAGTGCTAGAGATATACTACAGGACAATGAGCAGTTCTTC.

The rearrangement joins TRBV5-4 to TRBJ1-1, with unresolved D. V dropped 1 base and J dropped 1 base, with 8 bases sitting between them. CDR1 is SGHNT and CDR2 is YYREEE in the germline V gene (reference sequence). CDR3 length: 14 residues. The CDR3 DNA reads as TGTGCCAGCAGCTTGCGGTCCGAGAACACTGAAGCTTTCTTT. This gives the protein CASSLRSENTEAFF.

The table lists this clonotype with many counts. This sequence joins TRBV5-8 and TRBJ1-5; perhaps TRBD1 as D (5 bases). The CDR3 runs to 15 residues. Germline V gene lookup returns CDR1 SGHTS and CDR2 YDEGEE. The V end lost 4 bases, the J end lost 2 bases, and 13 bases lay between the germline ends. DNA for the CDR3: TGTGCCAGCAGCCCAGGACACCTGCGCAATCAGCCCCAGCATTTT. It specifies CASSPGHLRNQPQHF.

This clonotype was counted at least ten times. V is TRBV2 and J is TRBJ1-1, with D unclear. Trimming cost V 6 bases and J 0 bases, with 11 bases left between them. Germline-derived CDR1 and CDR2 are SNHLY and FYNNEI. This CDR3 region has 14 residues. The chain's CDR3 is CASRVGRLNTEAFF. The DNA of the CDR3 is TGTGCCAGCAGGGTAGGCAGGTTGAACACTGAAGCTTTCTTT.

This clonotype is labeled medium-sized. The chain uses TRBV20-1 and TRBJ1-4; D possibly corresponds to TRBD1 (5 bases). CDR3 length equals 10 residues. Germline V gene sequence: CDR1 DFQATT, CDR2 SNEGSKA (reference sequence). V gave up 6 bases and J gave up 6 bases, with 5 bases separating them. CDR3 residues: CSAGDEKLFF. The CDR3 coding sequence is TGCAGTGCGGGGGATGAAAAACTGTTTTTT.

By proportion, this clonotype is medium-sized. The chain carries TRBV12-5 and TRBJ2-2, with TRBD1 matching over 7 bases. CDR3 length equals 16 residues. The germline V gene has CDR1 LGHNT and CDR2 FRNRAP. With V trimmed by 2 bases and J by 5 bases, 8 bases remained unmatched. As DNA, the CDR3 is TGTGCTAGTGGTTTGTTGACAGGGAAGGAGACCGGGGAGCTGTTTTTT. Amino acid sequence: CASGLLTGKETGELFF.

The CDR3 DNA sequence: TGTGCCAGCAGTTTAAAGTCGGCAGGGAGGCAGCCCCAGCATTTT. This encodes CASSLKSAGRQPQHF. The chain is built from TRBV28 and TRBJ1-5; possibly TRBD1 for D (5 bases). Germline CDR1 MDHEN, CDR2 SYDVKM. V gave up 2 bases and J gave up 7 bases, with 15 bases separating them. The CDR3 loop spans 15 amino acids.

This clonotype was seen many times. The V gene is TRBV6-2 or TRBV6-3, the J gene TRBJ2-7; D call uncertain. The germline CDR1 and CDR2 sequences are MNHEY and SVGEGT. This CDR3 spans 12 amino acids. V lost 2 bases and J lost 2, with 4 bases in between. The CDR3 DNA reads TGTGCCAGCAGTTACCCGGCCTACGAGCAGTACTTC. Amino acids: CASSYPAYEQYF.

V is TRBV7-2 and J is TRBJ2-7; D may be TRBD1 or TRBD2 (7 bases each). In germline, CDR1 is SGHTA, CDR2 FQGNSA. CDR3 length: 16 amino acids. Trimming removed 5 bases at V and 6 bases at J, with 23 bases between. The CDR3 here is CASSPQGGPRRAEQYF. The DNA of the CDR3 is TGTGCCAGCAGCCCGCAGGGGGGGCCACGCCGGGCCGAGCAGTACTTC.

This clonotype was counted ten times or more. The V and J genes are TRBV12-3 or TRBV12-4 and TRBJ2-7, with TRBD2 matching over 7 bases. V gave up 3 bases and J gave up 2 bases; unmatched junction bases: 7. The CDR3 totals 15 residues. The CDR3 nucleotides are TGTGCCAGCAGTTTGGAAGCGGGGCCAACCTACGAGCAGTACTTC. It encodes CASSLEAGPTYEQYF.

This clonotype was counted at least ten times. This sequence joins TRBV18 and TRBJ2-2; D is perhaps TRBD1 or TRBD2 (5 bases each). Germline values: CDR1 KGHSH, CDR2 LQKENI. CDR3 length: 13 amino acids. V was pared by 1 base and J by 7 bases, with 7 bases between. The DNA of the CDR3 is TGTGCCAGCTCACCACGGGACGGCGGGGAGCTGTTTTTT. This translates into CASSPRDGGELFF.

This clonotype counts as medium-sized (0.01 to 0.1%). This chain connects TRBV7-2 to TRBJ1-3; unclear D gene. This CDR3 comprises 13 residues. Deletions cut 6 bases from V and 0 bases from J, with 6 bases between. Germline CDR1 SGHTA, CDR2 FQGNSA. CDR3 in DNA: TGTGCCAGCAGTCCCTTCTCTGGAAACACCATATATTTT. Protein: CASSPFSGNTIYF.

Ten or more counts support this clonotype. The V gene is TRBV7-9, the J gene TRBJ2-2, with D possibly being TRBD1 (6 bases). Germline V CDR1 and CDR2: SEHNR, FQNEAQ (reference sequence). There are 13 residues in the CDR3. Trimming pared 4 bases from V and 6 bases from J, leaving 9 bases between. CDR3 DNA: TGTGCCAGCAGCTCCACAGGGTCCGGGGAGCTGTTTTTT. It codes for CASSSTGSGELFF.

This clonotype is judged medium-sized. This sequence joins TRBV11-2 and TRBJ2-1, with D possibly TRBD1 on 5 matching bases. Germline V gene sequence: CDR1 SGHAT, CDR2 FQNNGV. V dropped 6 bases and J dropped 5 bases, with 29 bases sitting between them. There are 19 residues in the CDR3. The CDR3 spells CASRGSGQGGPSWNNEQFF. CDR3 DNA sequence: TGTGCCAGCAGGGGTTCTGGGCAGGGTGGCCCTTCTTGGAACAATGAGCAGTTCTTC.

This clonotype appeared many times. CDR3 in amino acids: CASSGRGGDTQYF. CDR3 sequence (DNA): TGTGCCAGCAGCGGAAGGGGAGGGGATACGCAGTATTTT. The V call is TRBV7-9, the J call TRBJ2-3; the match to TRBD2 covers 7 bases. V gave up 5 bases and J gave up 6 bases; unmatched junction bases: 5. In germline, CDR1 is SEHNR, CDR2 FQNEAQ (reference sequence). The CDR3 spans 13 residues.

In this sample, this clonotype turned up many times. The chain links TRBV24-1 to TRBJ2-3; 8 bases are a match to TRBD2. This CDR3 contains 14 residues. After removal of 7 bases from V and 0 bases from J, the junction contained 2 bases not matched to a gene. Germline V lookup: CDR1 KGHDR, CDR2 SFDVKD. CDR3 sequence (DNA): TGTGCCACCAGCAGCGGGGGAAGCACAGATACGCAGTATTTT. It encodes CATSSGGSTDTQYF.

The table lists this clonotype with many counts. The V gene is TRBV24-1, the J gene TRBJ1-4; the D is unclear. This CDR3 is 11 amino acids long. V was pared by 9 bases and J by 8 bases, with 9 bases between. Germline V gene lookup returns CDR1 KGHDR and CDR2 SFDVKD. The DNA of the CDR3 is TGTGCCACCCAGGCGGGGGAAAAACTGTTTTTT. It specifies CATQAGEKLFF.

This clonotype was detected many times. V is TRBV7-9 and J is TRBJ2-1; D is unclear. V was cut by 5 bases and J by 6 bases, with 5 bases left in between. Germline values: CDR1 SEHNR, CDR2 FQNEAQ (reference sequence). The CDR3 is 11 residues long. The CDR3 reads CASSVTNEQFF. CDR3 coding DNA: TGTGCCAGCAGCGTCACCAATGAGCAGTTCTTC.

This clonotype has just a few counts. V gene TRBV7-9 combines with J gene TRBJ2-3; 7 nucleotides line up with TRBD1. This CDR3 has 16 residues. J gave up 6 bases and V 5 bases, and 14 bases lay outside the gene matches. The germline V gene has CDR1 SEHNR and CDR2 FQNEAQ (reference sequence). CDR3 amino acids: CASSHPRGTVPDTQYF. The CDR3 region has the DNA TGTGCCAGCAGCCACCCCAGGGGGACCGTGCCGGATACGCAGTATTTT.

This clonotype appeared many times. The chain carries TRBV7-3 and TRBJ2-3; 8 bases align to TRBD2. The CDR3 has 16 amino acids. CDR1 is SGHTA, CDR2 FQGTGA, per germline. After removal of 5 bases from V and 0 bases from J, the junction contained 7 bases not matched to a gene. DNA of the CDR3: TGTGCCAGCAGCCCCATCGCTAGCGGGAGCACAGATACGCAGTATTTT. Translating gives CASSPIASGSTDTQYF.

This clonotype has a count of ten or more. V and J are TRBV20-1 and TRBJ2-7; 11 bases fit TRBD2. Per the germline V gene, CDR1 is DFQATT and CDR2 is SNEGSKA (reference sequence). Trimming removed 5 bases from V and 3 bases from J; junction bases left unmatched: 12. CDR3 size: 16 residues. CDR3 bases: TGCAGTGCTTCTCTTATAGCGGGGGGGCGCCGCTACGAGCAGTACTTC. As protein: CSASLIAGGRRYEQYF.

Many counts were recorded for this clonotype. The chain joins TRBV25-1 to TRBJ2-2; 8 nucleotides agree with TRBD1. The CDR3 loop spans 16 amino acids. After removal of 4 bases from V and 2 bases from J, the junction contained 6 bases not matched to a gene. CDR1 and CDR2 (germline): MGHDK, SYGVNS. CDR3 coding DNA: TGTGCCAGCAGTGGACCGGACAGGGCCAACACCGGGGAGCTGTTTTTT. Its protein product is CASSGPDRANTGELFF.

This clonotype was seen ten or more times. The chain links TRBV12-3 or TRBV12-4 to TRBJ2-1, with D perhaps TRBD1 (6 bases). V lost 5 bases to trimming and J lost 3 bases, with 11 bases between them. The CDR3 extends over 14 amino acids. CDR3 nucleotides: TGTGCCAGCAGTCCCGGACAGTTCTACAATGAGCAGTTCTTC. Translating it yields CASSPGQFYNEQFF.

This clonotype occurred many times. The chain links TRBV12-3 or TRBV12-4 to TRBJ1-3; D unclear. CDR3 length: 11 amino acids. V was clipped by 3 bases and J by 7 bases, with 4 bases between them. The CDR3 protein is CASSLANTIYF. CDR3 bases: TGTGCCAGCAGTTTGGCCAACACCATATATTTT.

This clonotype has at least ten counts. The chain carries TRBV18 and TRBJ2-2; the match to TRBD2 covers 10 bases. The V and J ends lost 3 bases and 6 bases, in that order; junction bases with no gene match: 7. CDR1 KGHSH and CDR2 LQKENI come from the germline V gene. This CDR3 contains 16 residues. The CDR3 sequence is CASSPIAGGKAGELFF. Here the CDR3 DNA reads TGTGCCAGCTCACCCATAGCGGGGGGCAAGGCCGGGGAGCTGTTTTTT.

This clonotype was detected ten times or more. The V and J genes are TRBV28 and TRBJ2-7; TRBD2 aligns across 7 bases. Trimming at V came to 2 bases and at J to 6 bases, leaving 10 bases not matched to a gene. Germline V gene data show CDR1 as MDHEN and CDR2 as SYDVKM. This CDR3 is 15 amino acids long. This chain's CDR3 is CASSLQTGGISEQYF. CDR3 bases: TGTGCCAGCAGTTTACAAACGGGGGGAATCTCCGAGCAGTACTTC.